The entry that follows covers one T cell receptor (beta chain) sequence. Its antigen is currently not known. The sample holds no much larger clone one base away, and base qualities are not on file. These data originate in a study of PD-1 blockade in classical Hodgkin lymphoma (dated by TCRdb to between 2020 and 2021). Regarding the research as a whole: Nivolumab dosing was 3 mg/kg intravenously every 2 weeks, continuing until either disease progression or unacceptable toxicity. The study used TCR beta sequencing and CyTOF to define a peripheral blood immune signature of response to PD-1 blockade in classical Hodgkin lymphoma.

Genomic DNA was extracted with the Qiagen DNeasy kit from unsorted PBMCs and from negatively selected CD4+ and CD8+ fractions. Amplification of TCR beta CDR3 regions was done by immunoSEQ multiplex PCR with primers that anneal to V and J segments. A synthetic immune receptor repertoire was used to minimize amplification bias, and remaining bias was computationally removed after sequencing. The original methods were these. Custom Python scripts were used to quantify repertoire diversity as the Shannon entropy index. Unsorted, CD4+ and CD8+ repertoires were analyzed separately, except for combined analyses in which CD4+ and CD8+ sequences were merged in silico. Clonal expansion was defined as at least a 2-fold frequency increase after treatment relative to C1D1, with a pseudocount of 0.5 for undetected baseline clones. Singleton clones were defined as clones with 0 or 1 copy at C1D1, and non-singleton clones were defined as clones with 2 or more copies. By matching protein sequences in sorted samples from the same patient, clones expanded in unsorted samples were annotated as CD4+, CD8+ or unknown. Wilcoxon tests on paired samples were used to test diversity changes from C1D1 to C4D1. TCRdb retrieved this table from immuneACCESS and kept in-frame rearrangements only. Not all clones are present; in checked studies, unresolved V genes account for under half, and no reason is known for the remainder. Clone size and V and J calls were adopted from that table, with D and trimming inferred from the DNA. In this sample the table shows approximately 60,000 clones, 70% to 90% of which occur a single time. Around 13% of the sample belongs to the ten largest clones.

The germline V gene (reference sequence) yields PRHDT for CDR1 and FYEKMQ for CDR2. V sheds 4 bases and J sheds 5 bases, leaving 11 bases between their ends. The CDR3 runs 13 residues from the cysteine to the phenylalanine. The DNA shown is the 39-base CDR3, in frame from base 1. The intended sense of this specimen's time point label: cycle 1 day 1 (C1D1), immediately before nivolumab initiation. All trial patients had relapsed after autologous stem cell transplantation, with cohorts A, B and C differing in prior brentuximab vedotin exposure. A total of fewer than 65 patients with relapsed/refractory classical Hodgkin lymphoma made up the trial cohort, and each patient's best overall response was complete response, partial response or progressive disease. In the multi-cohort phase II CheckMate 205 trial, trial patients received single-agent nivolumab. An independent review committee assessed best overall response by applying the 2007 International Working Group response criteria. Trial PBMCs were collected immediately before nivolumab initiation (C1D1) and during therapy at cycle 2 day 1 and cycle 4 day 1. Peripheral blood was collected in 8 mL Vacutainer Cell Preparation Tubes, from which PBMCs were isolated by centrifugation and then cryopreserved.

Results and caveats for the whole study, not just this receptor: Newly diagnosed patients were reported to have lower baseline TCR diversity than healthy donors, and relapsed/refractory patients were reported to have lower baseline TCR diversity still. A significant rise by C4D1 was seen in CD4+ but not CD8+ TCR diversity (p=0.0027 vs p=0.16), with the rise being most apparent in complete responders (p=0.02). Patients starting nivolumab less than 1 year after ASCT had lower diversity and were excluded from later analyses to avoid confounding by immune reconstitution. The study was restricted to a single clinical trial cohort, and the causes of repertoire differences, possibly disease activity or prior therapy, were left undefined. Among trial patients, those achieving complete response had baseline diversity similar to that of newly diagnosed patients, while diversity was significantly lower in partial responders and progressors.

The rearranged segments are TRBV13 and TRBJ2-5, with an unclear D gene assignment. The TCR was taken from a human donor with classical Hodgkin lymphoma. The source was peripheral blood mononuclear cells (PBMCs), collected at baseline. The CDR3 region: CASSSRSAETQYF. The DNA sequence is as follows: TGTGCCAGCAGCTCCCGCAGCGCTGAGACCCAGTACTTC.